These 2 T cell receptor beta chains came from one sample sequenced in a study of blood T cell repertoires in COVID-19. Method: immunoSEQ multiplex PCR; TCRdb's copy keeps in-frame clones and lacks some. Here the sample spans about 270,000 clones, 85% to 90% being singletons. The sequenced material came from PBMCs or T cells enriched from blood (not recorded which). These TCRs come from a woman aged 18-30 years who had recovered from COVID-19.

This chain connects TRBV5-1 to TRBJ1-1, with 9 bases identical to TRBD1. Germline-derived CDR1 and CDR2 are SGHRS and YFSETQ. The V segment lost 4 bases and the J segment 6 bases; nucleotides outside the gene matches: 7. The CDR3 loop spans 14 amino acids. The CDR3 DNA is TGCGCCAGCAGCACCACGGGACAGGGCCCTGAAGCTTTCTTT. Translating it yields CASSTTGQGPEAFF.

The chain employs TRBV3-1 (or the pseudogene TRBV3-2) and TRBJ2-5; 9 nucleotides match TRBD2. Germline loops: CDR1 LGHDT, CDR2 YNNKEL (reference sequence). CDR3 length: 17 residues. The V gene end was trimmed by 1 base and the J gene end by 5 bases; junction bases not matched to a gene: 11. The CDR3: CASSQVSLSGGRETQYF. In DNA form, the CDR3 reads TGTGCCAGCAGCCAAGTGTCCCTGAGCGGGGGGAGGGAGACCCAGTACTTC.